This record looks at one T cell receptor (beta chain) sequence and its context. The sample originates from a study of identical twins' blood T cells. The CDR3 has 14 residues. V lost 6 bases and J 4 bases, leaving 13 bases between the germline ends. Per the germline V gene, CDR1 is LNHDA and CDR2 is SQIVND (reference sequence). Each CDR3 protein is one row after TCRdb ran MiXCR on the 5' RACE reads. Found here are 300,000 to 400,000 distinct CDR3 sequences, 28% of them singletons; the top ten hold 6.1%. The chain recombines TRBV19 with TRBJ1-5; D is perhaps TRBD1 (5 bases). Input material: PBMCs. This clonotype was obtained from a woman aged 18 to 55 in good health. The CDR3 sequence: CASRFMGGNQPQHF. In DNA, the CDR3 is TGTGCCAGTAGATTTATGGGGGGTAATCAGCCCCAGCATTTT. Full variable domain (outside the CDR3, taken from reference TRBV19 and TRBJ1-5): DGGITQSPKYLFRKEGQNVTLSCEQNLNHDAMYWYRQDPGQGLRLIYYSQIVNDFQKGDIAEGYSVSREKKESFPLTVTSAQKNPTAFYLCASRFMGGNQPQHFGDGTRLSIL.